This T cell receptor beta chain was identified in a study of human T cells and chemical hapten exposure (dated by TCRdb to about 2021). About the investigation overall: For sensitization, 2% DPC in acetone was applied to a 2 cm by 2 cm area of upper inner arm skin. Weekly therapeutic DPC doses were additionally applied to the scalp of patients throughout the roughly 23-week study period. The study tracked peripheral blood TCR repertoire changes in vivo during primary and secondary sensitization to the hapten diphenylcyclopropenone (DPC) in alopecia patients. Libraries were pooled for sequencing, and per-sample TCR yields varied mainly because of small differences in library volumes within the pool. Around 29 alopecia patients provided blood for TCR sequencing at one to four time points (pre-sensitization, 2, 6 and 24 weeks). Blood samples were taken from patients before sensitization (week 0) and then at 2, 6 and about 24 weeks after DPC sensitization. Most of the patients in the cohort were female, and the cohort covered alopecia areata with under or over 50% scalp involvement, alopecia totalis and alopecia universalis. Patch testing was performed on the upper back with Finn chambers containing 0.01% DPC, and the patch tests were scored after 6 days according to International Contact Dermatitis Research Group standards. What the work shows at the level of the full study, not this receptor alone: Repeated subsampling changed both the strength of the expansion versus patch-test correlation and the threshold at which that correlation became significant. Significantly more large CDR3 similarity clusters were formed by expanded TCRs than by pre-sensitization or healthy control sets, consistent with antigen-driven responses. All patients had alopecia, a presumed autoimmune disease, so their immune response might differ from that of healthy individuals. Patch test score correlated positively with the number of PT1 expanded TCRs, reaching significance at thresholds 8, 16 and 32 but not at 4. DPC sensitization did not change the number of TCRs with a frequency above 1 in 1000, and there was no evidence of changes in global repertoire structure.

About this clonotype: Its antigen remains unidentified. There are no base qualities to consult, and no much larger clone falls within one base.

The time point label corresponds to: patch test 1, 2 weeks after DPC sensitization. Read against the paper, the sample's treatment or condition label means: therapeutic diphenylcyclopropenone sensitization with weekly scalp DPC. At every patch-test visit, the blood draw took place before the patch test was put on. Patients were considered eligible if aged 18 to 70, diagnosed with alopecia and deemed suitable for DPC therapy, and patients were excluded if pregnant. Unfractionated whole blood was collected in Tempus Blood RNA tubes, and total RNA was extracted from that blood. Looking up the germline V gene yields CDR1 SGDLS and CDR2 YYNGEE. The junction shows trimming of 4 bases on V and 10 bases on J, and the gene matches do not reach 11 bases of it. The CDR3 covers 14 residues, taking in both the cysteine and the phenylalanine. CDR3 DNA only is kept here, 42 bases in frame from base 1. The library came from RACE. These reads were obtained on a NextSeq 500. Library preparation attached unique molecular identifiers to individual cDNA molecules for quantitative, reproducible TCR counting. From each blood RNA sample, both TCR alpha and TCR beta chains were sequenced. The study's processing was this. Samples had a median of roughly 87,000 TCRs, with a range from 23,224 to 690,600. The Decombinator software suite was used to annotate V, J and CDR3 in the TCR reads. For PS versus PT1 abundance plots, all samples were subsampled to the same number of TCRs (28,000). Expanded TCRs were defined as absent before sensitization and observed at least eight times at the 2-week time point. The public reads were run again by TCRdb, first through fastp at Q25 and then through MiXCR, and only productive beta chains were kept. Each entry is one CDR3 protein sequence, shown with its most common DNA and genes. The V and J calls were determined by TCRdb, not by the authors. The sample table holds about 340,000 distinct CDR3 sequences, of which approximately 6.3% were seen once. The ten largest clones capture 7.5% to 9% of the sample.

This sequence originates from a woman aged 18-29 years with alopecia areata. Some clones in this sample may be carry-over from other donors' samples. This specimen consisted of whole blood, obtained in connection with sensitization to the hapten diphenylcyclopropenone (DPC). The chain is made from TRBV9 and TRBJ2-3, and TRBD1 matches 8 of the central bases. CDR3 reads: CASSPQGAFLAQYF. The DNA sequence is TGTGCCAGCAGCCCCCAGGGGGCATTTTTGGCGCAGTATTTT.